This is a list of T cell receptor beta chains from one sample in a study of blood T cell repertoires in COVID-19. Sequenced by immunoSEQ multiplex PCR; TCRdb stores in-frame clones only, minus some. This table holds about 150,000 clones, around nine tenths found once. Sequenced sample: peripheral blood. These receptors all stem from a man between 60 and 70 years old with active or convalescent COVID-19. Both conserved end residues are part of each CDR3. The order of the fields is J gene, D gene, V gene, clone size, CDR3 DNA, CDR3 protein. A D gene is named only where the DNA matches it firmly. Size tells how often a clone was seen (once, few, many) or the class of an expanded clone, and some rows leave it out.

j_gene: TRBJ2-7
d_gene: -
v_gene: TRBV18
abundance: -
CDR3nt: TGTGCCAGCTCACCACCGGGGCCAAACTACGAGCAGTACTTC
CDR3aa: CASSPPGPNYEQYF

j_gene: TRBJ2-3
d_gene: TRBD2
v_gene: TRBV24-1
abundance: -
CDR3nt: TGTGCCACCAGCCCTGCGGGGGGAGCGAATACGCAGTATTTT
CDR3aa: CATSPAGGANTQYF

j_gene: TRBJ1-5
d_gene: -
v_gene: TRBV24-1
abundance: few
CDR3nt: TGTGCCACCAATCCGGGGTCAAATCAGCCCCAGCATTTT
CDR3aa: CATNPGSNQPQHF

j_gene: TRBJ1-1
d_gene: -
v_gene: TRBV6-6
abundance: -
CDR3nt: TGTGCCAGCAGTTCTTACACTGAAGCTTTCTTT
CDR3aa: CASSSYTEAFF

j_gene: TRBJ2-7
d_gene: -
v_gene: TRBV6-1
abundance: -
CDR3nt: TGTGCCAGCAGTGAAGGCAGGGGCCCCTACGAGCAGTACTTC
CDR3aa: CASSEGRGPYEQYF

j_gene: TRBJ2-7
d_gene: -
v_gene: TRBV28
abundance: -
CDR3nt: TGTGCCAGCAGTTTGGGGCAGCCTGTTAACGCCCACGAGCAGTACTTC
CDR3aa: CASSLGQPVNAHEQYF

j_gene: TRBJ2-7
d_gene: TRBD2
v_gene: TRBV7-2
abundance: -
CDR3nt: TGTGCCAGCGGAACTAGCGGGGGCTCCTACGAGCAGTACTTC
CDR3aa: CASGTSGGSYEQYF

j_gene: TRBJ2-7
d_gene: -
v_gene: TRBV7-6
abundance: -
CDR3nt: TGTGCCAGCAGCCCGGCTAGCAGGACCTACGAGCAGTACTTC
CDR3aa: CASSPASRTYEQYF

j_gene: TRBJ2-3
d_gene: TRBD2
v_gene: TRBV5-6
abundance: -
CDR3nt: TGTGCCAGCAGCTCGGGTAGCGGGGGTGATACTAGCACAGATACGCAGTATTTT
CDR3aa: CASSSGSGGDTSTDTQYF

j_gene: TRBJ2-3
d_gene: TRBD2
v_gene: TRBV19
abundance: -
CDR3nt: TGTGCCAGTAGTATCGCCCTAGCGGGGGCCCCCTCAGATACGCAGTATTTT
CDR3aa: CASSIALAGAPSDTQYF

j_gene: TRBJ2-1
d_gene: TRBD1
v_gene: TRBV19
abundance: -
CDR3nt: TGTGCCAGTAGTATTGGGGACAGGGACAATGAGCAGTTCTTC
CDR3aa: CASSIGDRDNEQFF

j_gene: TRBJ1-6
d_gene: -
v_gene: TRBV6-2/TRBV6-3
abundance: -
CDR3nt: TGTGCCAGCAGTTACTCGATCGCTACGTCGGCACTAACTTCACCCCTCCACTTT
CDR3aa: CASSYSIATSALTSPLHF

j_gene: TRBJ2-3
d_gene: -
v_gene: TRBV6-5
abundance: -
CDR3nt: TGTGCCAGCAGATTTAGCGGTACTAGCACAGATACGCAGTATTTT
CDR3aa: CASRFSGTSTDTQYF

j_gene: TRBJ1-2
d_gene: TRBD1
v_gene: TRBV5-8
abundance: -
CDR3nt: TGTGCCAGCAGCTTGACAGGGGTACGGGACTATGGCTACACCTTC
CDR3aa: CASSLTGVRDYGYTF

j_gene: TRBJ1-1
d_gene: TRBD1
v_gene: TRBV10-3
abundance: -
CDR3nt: TGTGCCATCAGTGAGGGGGGGACAGCTATGCGAGCTTTCTTT
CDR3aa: CAISEGGTAMRAFF

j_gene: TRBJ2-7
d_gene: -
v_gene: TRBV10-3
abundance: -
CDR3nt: TGTGCCATCAGGCTAGCGTATAGCTCCTACGAGCAGTACTTC
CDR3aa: CAIRLAYSSYEQYF

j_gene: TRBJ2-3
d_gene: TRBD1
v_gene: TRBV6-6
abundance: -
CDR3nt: TGTGCCAGCAGTGGACAGGGGGGGGTTCGGAATACGCAGTATTTT
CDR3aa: CASSGQGGVRNTQYF

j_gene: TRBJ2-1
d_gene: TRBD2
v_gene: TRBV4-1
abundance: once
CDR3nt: TGCGCCAGCAGCCAAGATCCGAGCGGGGGGGCTAATGAGCAGTTCTTC
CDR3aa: CASSQDPSGGANEQFF

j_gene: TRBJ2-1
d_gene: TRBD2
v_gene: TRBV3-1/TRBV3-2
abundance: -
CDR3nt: TGTGCCAGCAGCCAAGAAAAGCGGGGGACTAATGAGCAGTTCTTC
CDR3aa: CASSQEKRGTNEQFF

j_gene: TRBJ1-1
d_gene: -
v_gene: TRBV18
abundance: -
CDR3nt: TGTGCCAGCTCAAAACCGGGAGATTTGAACACTGAAGCTTTCTTT
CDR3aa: CASSKPGDLNTEAFF

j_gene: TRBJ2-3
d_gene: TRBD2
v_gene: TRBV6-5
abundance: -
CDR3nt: TGTGCCAGCAGTTCCGGGACTAGCGGGGGAATAGATACGCAGTATTTT
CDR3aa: CASSSGTSGGIDTQYF

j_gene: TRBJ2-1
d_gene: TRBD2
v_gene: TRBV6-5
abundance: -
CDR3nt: TGTGCCAGTCAGACTAGCGGGCTTTACAATGAGCAGTTCTTC
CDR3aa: CASQTSGLYNEQFF

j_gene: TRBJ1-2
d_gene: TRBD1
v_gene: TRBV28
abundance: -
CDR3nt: TGTGCCAGCACTTCCGGACAGGGAACCTATGGCTACACCTTC
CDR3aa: CASTSGQGTYGYTF

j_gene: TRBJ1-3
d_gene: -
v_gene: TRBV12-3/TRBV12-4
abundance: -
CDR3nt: TGTGCCACCGCGGGGGGGTCTGGAAACACCATATATTTT
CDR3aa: CATAGGSGNTIYF

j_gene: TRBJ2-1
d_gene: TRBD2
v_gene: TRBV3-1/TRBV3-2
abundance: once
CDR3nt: TGTGCCAGCAGCCAGAATCCCGGGACTAGCCCTATCTTC
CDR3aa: CASSQNPGTSPIF

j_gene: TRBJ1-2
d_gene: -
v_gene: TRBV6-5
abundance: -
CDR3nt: TGTGCCAGCGAAAATCCCGGGACACCGACCTACACCTTC
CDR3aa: CASENPGTPTYTF

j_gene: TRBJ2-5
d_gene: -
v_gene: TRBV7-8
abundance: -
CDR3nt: TGTGCCAGCAGCGTCGGACAGCAAGAGACCCAGTACTTC
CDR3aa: CASSVGQQETQYF

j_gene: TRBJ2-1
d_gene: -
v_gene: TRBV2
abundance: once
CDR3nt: TGTGCCAGCAGTGAAGAACAGGAGCAGTTCTTC
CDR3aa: CASSEEQEQFF

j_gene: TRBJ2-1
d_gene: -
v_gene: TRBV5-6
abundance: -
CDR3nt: TGTGCCAGCAGCTTACTGCTGGGGGGCTACAATGAGCAGTTCTTC
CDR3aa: CASSLLLGGYNEQFF

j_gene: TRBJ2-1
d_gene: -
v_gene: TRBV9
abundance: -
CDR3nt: TGTGCCAGCAGCGTAGAACAGGGCTCCTACAATGAGCAGTTCTTC
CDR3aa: CASSVEQGSYNEQFF

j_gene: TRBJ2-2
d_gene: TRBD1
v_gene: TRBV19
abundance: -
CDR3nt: TGTGCCAGTACCCTAAGGGGCGCCGGGACAGGGGGCTCCGGGGAGCTGTTTTTT
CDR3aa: CASTLRGAGTGGSGELFF

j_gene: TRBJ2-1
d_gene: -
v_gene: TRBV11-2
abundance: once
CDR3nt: TGTGCCAGCACAAGCGGGTTTTACAATGAGCAGTTCTTC
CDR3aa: CASTSGFYNEQFF

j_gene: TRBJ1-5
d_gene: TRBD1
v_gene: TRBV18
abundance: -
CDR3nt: TGTGCCAGCTCACCCGAGGCAGGGGGTCAGCCCCAGCATTTT
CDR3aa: CASSPEAGGQPQHF

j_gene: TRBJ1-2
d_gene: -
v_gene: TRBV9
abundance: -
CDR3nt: TGTGCCAGCAGCCCCTGGGGGACTTACTATGGCTACACCTTC
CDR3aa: CASSPWGTYYGYTF

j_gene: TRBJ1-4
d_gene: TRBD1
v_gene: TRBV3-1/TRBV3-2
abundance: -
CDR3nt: TGTGCCAGCAGCCACCCCGGGACAGGTGCCGAAAAACTGTTTTTT
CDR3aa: CASSHPGTGAEKLFF

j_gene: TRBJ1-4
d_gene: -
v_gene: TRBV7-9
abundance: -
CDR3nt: TGTGCCAGCAGCCCCACCGGGGGGGCGGGTGAAAAACTGTTTTTT
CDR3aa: CASSPTGGAGEKLFF

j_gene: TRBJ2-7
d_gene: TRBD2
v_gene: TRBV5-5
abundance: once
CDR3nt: TGTGCCAGCAGCCTCGGGGGGGGGTCCCACGAGCAGTACTTC
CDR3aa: CASSLGGGSHEQYF

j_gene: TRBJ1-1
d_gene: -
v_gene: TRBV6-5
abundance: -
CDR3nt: TGTGCCAGCAGTCAGGGGTTGAACACTGAAGCTTTCTTT
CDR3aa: CASSQGLNTEAFF

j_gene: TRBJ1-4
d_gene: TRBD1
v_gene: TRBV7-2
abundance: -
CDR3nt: TGTGCCAGCAGCCCCGGGACAGCCAATGAAAAACTGTTTTTT
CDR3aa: CASSPGTANEKLFF

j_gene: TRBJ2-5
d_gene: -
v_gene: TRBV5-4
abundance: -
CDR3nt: TGTGCCAGCAGCCCAGAGTTGGTTGCGGGGGAGACCCAGTACTTC
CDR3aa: CASSPELVAGETQYF

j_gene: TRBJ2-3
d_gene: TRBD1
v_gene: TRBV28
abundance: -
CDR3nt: TGTGCCAGCAGTTGGACAGGGGTAGGCACAGATACGCAGTATTTT
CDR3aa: CASSWTGVGTDTQYF

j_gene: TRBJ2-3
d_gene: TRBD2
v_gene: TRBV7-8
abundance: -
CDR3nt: TGTGCCAGCAGCTACCGACTAGCGGGGGTAGATACGCAGTATTTT
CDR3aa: CASSYRLAGVDTQYF

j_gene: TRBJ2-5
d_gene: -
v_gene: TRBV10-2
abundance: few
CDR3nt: TGCGCCAGCAGTCTCGCCGGACTCCAAGAGACCCAGTACTTC
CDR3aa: CASSLAGLQETQYF

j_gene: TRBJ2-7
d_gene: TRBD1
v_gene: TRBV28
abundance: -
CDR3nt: TGTGCCAGCAGGACAGGGGGCGCAGGGACAGACGAGCAGTACTTC
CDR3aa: CASRTGGAGTDEQYF

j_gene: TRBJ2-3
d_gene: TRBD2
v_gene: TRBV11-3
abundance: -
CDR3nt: TGTGCCAGCAGCCTTCGGGCGGCGGGAGAGCCAGATACGCAGTATTTT
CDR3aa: CASSLRAAGEPDTQYF

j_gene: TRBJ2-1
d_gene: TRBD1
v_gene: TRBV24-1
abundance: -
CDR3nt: TGTGCCACCAGTGATGTACAGGGGGCCTCCCACAATGAGCAGTTCTTC
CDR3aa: CATSDVQGASHNEQFF

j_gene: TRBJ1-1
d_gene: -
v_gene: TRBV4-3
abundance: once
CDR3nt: TGCGCCAGCAGCCAAGGGACGGGGTACACTGAAGCTTTCTTT
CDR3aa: CASSQGTGYTEAFF

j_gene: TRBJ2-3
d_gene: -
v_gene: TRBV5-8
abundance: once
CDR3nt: TGTGCCAGCAGCCCGAAGGGGATAGATACGCAGTATTTT
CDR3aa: CASSPKGIDTQYF

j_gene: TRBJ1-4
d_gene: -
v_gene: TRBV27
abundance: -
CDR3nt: TGTGCCAGCAGTTACTCCTCTCGGGGGGCAAATGAAAAACTGTTTTTT
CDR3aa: CASSYSSRGANEKLFF

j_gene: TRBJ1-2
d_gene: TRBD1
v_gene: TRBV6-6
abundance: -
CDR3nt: TGTGCCAGCAGTCCGAGCTACACCTCCTTGGACAGGGGGAAAATCACCTTC
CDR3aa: CASSPSYTSLDRGKITF

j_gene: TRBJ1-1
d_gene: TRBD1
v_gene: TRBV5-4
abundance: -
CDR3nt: TGTGCCAGCAGCCGTTGGGACAGGGACACTGAAGCTTTCTTT
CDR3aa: CASSRWDRDTEAFF

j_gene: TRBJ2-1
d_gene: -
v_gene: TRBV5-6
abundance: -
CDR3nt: TGTGCCAGCAGCTTTAGCGCGGCCTACAATGAGCAGTTCTTC
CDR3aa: CASSFSAAYNEQFF